The T cell receptor (beta chain) described here comes from a study of beta chain features in type 1 diabetes. Study outcomes and limitations: Type 1 diabetes patients had moderately but significantly shorter TCRB CDR3s in all four CD4+ subsets.

Of note for this clone: Its antigen is as yet unknown.

The CDR3 sequence is 15 residues long. Per the germline V gene, CDR1 is LGHNA and CDR2 is YSLEER. Trimming at V came to 4 bases and at J to 3 bases, leaving 1 base not matched to a gene. The entirety of the isolated RNA underwent reverse transcription, so expressed TCRB transcripts were sequenced. Produced via immunoSEQ multiplex PCR; TCRdb's table is partial and in-frame only. The profile covers 120,000 to 150,000 clones, with about an eighth appearing a single time and around 1.2% taken by the ten largest. The V and J genes are TRBV4-3 and TRBJ2-3; 13 bases align to TRBD2. This receptor was obtained from a man between 18 and 35 years old with type 1 diabetes. Source material: central memory CD4+ T cells from blood. This CDR3 is CASSRLAGGTDTQYF. CDR3 nucleotides: TGCGCCAGCAGCCGACTAGCGGGGGGTACAGATACGCAGTATTTT.